This T cell receptor (beta chain) comes out of a study of blood T cell repertoires in COVID-19. Study in general: Material from acute and convalescent COVID-19 was sourced from the United States, Italy and Spain. In each case, the material was cDNA or gDNA derived from T cells, B-cell-depleted T cells, or PBMCs.

Per the original data handling: Reference gene primer amplification in the assay estimated nucleated cell counts. The method was immunoSEQ multiplex PCR; TCRdb's version includes in-frame clones alone and lacks a portion of them. The DNA was the basis for D and trimming; V, J and clone size are from that table. The sample lists 200,000 to 250,000 clones, 80% to 90% seen once, with less than 6.5% in the top ten. CDR3 length: 19 amino acids. After removal of 3 bases from V and 7 bases from J, the junction contained 13 bases not matched to a gene. CDR1 is WNHNN and CDR2 is SYGVQD in the germline V gene (reference sequence).

Sequenced sample: peripheral blood. V and J are TRBV10-1 and TRBJ2-1, with TRBD2 identical over 15 bases. The sequence came from a woman aged 55-69 years who had recovered from COVID-19. The CDR3 loop is CASSDMGLAGGVRTNEQFF. DNA of the CDR3: TGCGCCAGCAGTGATATGGGACTAGCGGGGGGCGTTCGGACGAATGAGCAGTTCTTC.